This T cell receptor (beta chain) is from a study of regulatory T cells in long-lasting Graves disease. Study context: Less than 3 months of antithyroid drugs had been taken by newly diagnosed Graves' patients. Findings and limits, study-wide: Sampling was limited to peripheral blood rather than thyroid tissue. With persistent disease, TRBV28, TRBJ1-2 and TRBJ2-5 were the favored segments.

Germline CDR1 and CDR2: SGHAT and FQNNGV. Trimming removed 0 bases at V and 5 bases at J, with 13 bases between. This CDR3 has 15 amino acids. Time point reported: newly diagnosed GD, antithyroid drugs for less than 3 months. The TCR library used RNA extracted from PBMCs. Ten or more counts support this clonotype. Its target is not known. Arm-PCR of CDR3 regions with iRepertoire HTBI primers generated TCR beta libraries. TCRdb independently ran MiXCR on the multiplex PCR reads; one entry per CDR3 protein. This sample has some 250,000 distinct CDR3 sequences, with 18% found just once. The genes are TRBV11-2 and TRBJ2-5; D is ambiguous. The clonotype was recovered from a female donor with Graves disease. Material: peripheral blood mononuclear cells (PBMCs), obtained at new diagnosis, from a patient treated with antithyroid drugs. The CDR3 loop reads CASSLEPARKETQYF. The CDR3 DNA sequence: TGTGCCAGCAGCTTAGAACCCGCTAGGAAGGAGACCCAGTACTTC.